Presented here are 27 T cell receptor beta chains from one specimen sequenced in a study of blood T cells in healthy people across ages. Primers used in a second PCR of roughly 6 to 12 cycles were a sample-barcoded 5' primer and a J-beta primer mix. TCRdb called the 5' RACE reads again in MiXCR, with one record for every CDR3 protein. The table lists over 600,000 distinct CDR3 sequences, around 41% of them singletons. The sequencing sample was made of blood. The receptors come from a man at least 80 years old in good health.

The CDR3 sequence: CASSSIYRGSPLHF. The CDR3 DNA is TGTGCCAGCAGCTCAATTTACAGGGGTTCACCCCTCCACTTT. The chain is built from TRBV7-2 and TRBJ1-6, with 7 nucleotides matching TRBD1. CDR1 SGHTA and CDR2 FQGNSA come from the germline V gene. This CDR3 has 14 amino acids. V was clipped by 4 bases and J by 9 bases; unmatched bases: 6. The full variable domain, rest sourced from reference TRBV7-2 and TRBJ1-6, is GAGVSQSPSNKVTEKGKDVELRCDPISGHTALYWYRQSLGQGLEFLIYFQGNSAPDKSGLPSDRFSAERTGGSVSTLTIQRTQQEDSAVYLCASSSIYRGSPLHFGNGTRLTVT.

The V and J genes are TRBV10-3 and TRBJ2-3, with a possible D match to TRBD2 (6 bases). Trimming pared 6 bases from V and 4 bases from J, leaving 20 bases between. Germline CDR1 reads ENHRY; CDR2 reads SYGVKD. This CDR3 region has 16 residues. The CDR3 protein is CAIRSSRDPVSDTQYF. The CDR3 DNA reads as TGTGCCATCAGATCGTCGCGGGACCCCGTCTCAGATACGCAGTATTTT.

With regard to this clonotype: This clone may be a read error of a much larger clone one base away. The chain carries TRBV10-3 and TRBJ2-3; no firm D call. Germline lookup yields CDR1 ENHRY and CDR2 SYGVKD. The CDR3 is 11 amino acids. V dropped 6 bases and J dropped 1 base, with 2 bases sitting between them. The CDR3 DNA reads TGTGCCATCAGCTGCACAGATACGCAGTATTTT. Its protein product is CAISCTDTQYF.

With respect to this clonotype: A much larger clone lies a single base off, so this may be a read error. The chain couples TRBV29-1 to TRBJ2-7; TRBD2 is a possible D gene (5 bases). CDR1 and CDR2 from the germline V gene are SQVTM and ANQGSEA. The CDR3 contains 12 residues. The CDR3 region is CSAEVGVAEQYF. The CDR3 DNA reads as TGCAGCGCTGAAGTCGGGGTAGCGGAGCAGTACTTC.

V is TRBV20-1 and J is TRBJ2-5, with 12 positions matching TRBD2. This CDR3 contains 15 residues. Trimming at V came to 6 bases and at J to 11 bases, leaving 16 bases not matched to a gene. Looked up from germline, CDR1 is DFQATT and CDR2 is SNEGSKA (reference sequence). CDR3 coding DNA: TGCAGTGCCGGATCACCTAGCGGGAGGGCCAATGAGCAGTACTTC. It encodes CSAGSPSGRANEQYF.

J is TRBJ2-3 and V is TRBV5-1; D not certain. The length of the CDR3 is 16 residues. Germline-derived CDR1 and CDR2 are SGHRS and YFSETQ. The V end was cut by 7 bases, the J end by 0 bases, with 18 bases between. The CDR3 sequence is CASADEIQLSTDTQYF. The CDR3 coding sequence is TGCGCCAGCGCCGATGAAATTCAACTTAGCACAGATACGCAGTATTTT.

V is TRBV4-1 and J is TRBJ2-5; D gene uncertain. Germline lookup yields CDR1 MGHRA and CDR2 YSYEKL. The CDR3 totals 15 residues. V gave up 3 bases and J gave up 4 bases, with 15 bases separating them. CDR3 nucleotide sequence: TGCGCCAGCAGCCAGACCACCGCGCGTGGAGAGACCCAGTACTTC. Encoded protein: CASSQTTARGETQYF.

Comment on this clonotype: At one of its ends the junction is not consistent with the germline gene, which may arise from a read error. This chain links TRBV10-2 with TRBJ2-3; 9 bases are a match to TRBD2. CDR1 is WSHSY and CDR2 is SAAADI in the germline V gene. This CDR3 has 17 residues. The CDR3 DNA reads TGCGCCAGCAGTGAGTCAGAGCGGGGGGTAAGCACAGATATGCAGTATTTT. It is translated as CASSESERGVSTDMQYF.

This clonotype was recorded only once. The chain has TRBV12-3 or TRBV12-4 and TRBJ2-7; 12 bases match TRBD1. TRBJ2-4 explains the end of the DNA better; the J call may be wrong. The CDR3 consists of 20 residues. CDR3 region: CASSSLSGQGARRAKNIQYF. CDR3 nucleotide sequence: TGTGCCAGCAGTTCACTGTCGGGACAGGGGGCCCGGAGAGCCAAAAACATTCAGTACTTC.

This chain joins TRBV6-5 and TRBJ2-1; 8 bases fit TRBD1. TRBJ2-7 explains the end of the DNA better; the J call may be wrong. Looked up from germline, CDR1 is MNHEY and CDR2 is SVGAGI. The CDR3 runs 15 residues. The CDR3 DNA reads TGTGCCAGCAGGAGGACAGGGATCGGTTTTTACGAGCAGTACTTC. It specifies CASRRTGIGFYEQYF.

This clonotype was seen a few times. The V and J genes are TRBV10-3 and TRBJ2-5; perhaps TRBD1 as D (6 bases). The CDR3 extends over 15 amino acids. V was pared by 5 bases and J by 0 bases, with 13 bases between. Looked up from germline, CDR1 is ENHRY and CDR2 is SYGVKD. The CDR3 loop reads CAISLTGGDQETQYF. CDR3 nucleotide sequence: TGTGCCATCAGTCTGACAGGCGGCGACCAAGAGACCCAGTACTTC.

This clonotype was observed many times. The rearrangement joins TRBV25-1 to TRBJ1-2; no clear D. V dropped 5 bases and J dropped 0 bases, with 10 bases sitting between them. The germline V gene has CDR1 MGHDK and CDR2 SYGVNS. The CDR3 sequence is 14 residues long. The CDR3 DNA follows: TGTGCCAGCAGTTTAGCAGGCCCTAACTATGGCTACACCTTC. Its translation is CASSLAGPNYGYTF.

V usage is TRBV7-8 and J usage is TRBJ2-7; D perhaps matches TRBD1 (7 bases). Germline V lookup: CDR1 SGHVS, CDR2 FQNEAQ. V was trimmed by 4 bases and J by 3 bases, leaving 19 bases between them. This CDR3 is 16 amino acids long. The CDR3 DNA reads as TGTGCCAGCAGCTCAGTAGGGGGGACAGTCATCTACGAGCAGTACTTC. Its protein product is CASSSVGGTVIYEQYF.

This clonotype was seen repeatedly, ten times or more. V gene TRBV10-2 combines with J gene TRBJ1-4; D ambiguous. Trimming left V 3 bases short and J 5 bases short, with 13 bases between. This CDR3 has 15 residues. Germline values: CDR1 WSHSY, CDR2 SAAADI. The DNA for the CDR3 is TGCGCCAGCAGTGATCAGGACCCGAGCAATGAAAAACTGTTTTTT. Translated: CASSDQDPSNEKLFF.

This clonotype was counted only a few times. This rearrangement joins TRBV7-8 to TRBJ2-3; the D call may be TRBD1 or TRBD2 (6 bases each). Trimming stripped 1 base from V and 1 base from J, with 12 bases between. CDR3 length equals 16 residues. The germline V gene has CDR1 SGHVS and CDR2 FQNEAQ. As DNA, the CDR3 is TGTGCCAGCAGCTTAGGGGGCCGGGGGCGCACAGATACGCAGTATTTT. Amino acid sequence: CASSLGGRGRTDTQYF.

In its sample, this clonotype was seen a few times. The V call is TRBV20-1, the J call TRBJ2-7; tentatively, D is TRBD1 or TRBD2 (7 bases each). With the DNA end fitting TRBJ2-5 better, the J assignment may be wrong. CDR3 length: 14 residues. CDR1 is DFQATT and CDR2 is SNEGSKA in the germline V gene (reference sequence). Here the CDR3 DNA reads TGCAGTGCTAGAGCAGGGGGGGCATGGGAGACCCAGTACTTC. This translates into CSARAGGAWETQYF.

V usage is TRBV29-1 and J usage is TRBJ1-5; D unresolved. Trimming shortened V by 4 bases and J by 6 bases, and 10 bases separated the two germline ends. Germline V gives CDR1 SQVTM, CDR2 ANQGSEA. The CDR3 contains 12 residues. In nucleotides, the CDR3 is TGCAGCGTTGCGGAGGGCAGTCAGCCCCAGCATTTT. Encoded protein: CSVAEGSQPQHF.

The chain carries TRBV2 and TRBJ1-2; D may be TRBD1 (5 bases). Per germline, CDR1 SNHLY and CDR2 FYNNEI. The CDR3 is 15 amino acids. V was cut by 7 bases and J by 0 bases, with 15 bases left in between. This CDR3 reads CASTRTPAANYGYTF. CDR3 sequence (DNA): TGTGCCAGCACCAGGACACCGGCAGCTAACTATGGCTACACCTTC.

The V call is TRBV20-1, the J call TRBJ2-1; 7 bases agree with TRBD2. Germline V gene sequence: CDR1 DFQATT, CDR2 SNEGSKA (reference sequence). V lost 3 bases and J lost 13; bases outside the gene matches: 9. This CDR3 contains 12 residues. The CDR3 DNA reads TGCAGTGCTAGGGGGGGGGGTGAGACCCAGTTCTTC. As protein: CSARGGGETQFF.

This clonotype was found a few times. The V and J genes are TRBV4-2 and TRBJ1-4, with D hard to call. This CDR3 is built from 14 residues. The germline V and J ends were trimmed by 0 bases and 10 bases, with 12 bases remaining between them. Per germline, CDR1 LGHNA and CDR2 YNFKEQ. CDR3 in DNA: TGTGCCAGCAGCCAAGATCGCTCCCTGGGAAAACTGTTTTTT. This gives the protein CASSQDRSLGKLFF.

In its sample, this clonotype was seen a few times. The chain is built from TRBV4-1 and TRBJ2-1, with a weak D call TRBD2 (6 bases). The CDR3 has 20 residues. Germline V lookup: CDR1 MGHRA, CDR2 YSYEKL. The V end was cut by 0 bases, the J end by 0 bases, with 21 bases between. In DNA, the CDR3 is TGCGCCAGCAGCCAAGATCGGGTCGGCGGGACCGTCAGCTCCTACAATGAGCAGTTCTTC. It codes for CASSQDRVGGTVSSYNEQFF.

The genes are TRBV4-2 and TRBJ1-4, with 9 bases identical to TRBD1. Germline CDR1 reads LGHNA; CDR2 reads YNFKEQ. The CDR3 is made up of 14 amino acids. V dropped 4 bases and J dropped 8; count of bases not matched to a gene: 5. DNA for the CDR3: TGTGCCAGCAGCCTACGGGACAGGGACGAAAAACTGTTTTTT. This gives the protein CASSLRDRDEKLFF.

This chain links TRBV6-2 or TRBV6-3 with TRBJ2-6; TRBD1 might be the D (6 bases). Germline assignment: CDR1 MNHEY and CDR2 SVGEGT. Trimming left V 8 bases short and J 3 bases short, with 14 bases between. CDR3 length equals 15 residues. The CDR3 spells CASSPQGGGANVLTF. CDR3 nucleotide sequence: TGTGCCAGCTCCCCACAGGGTGGTGGGGCCAACGTCCTGACTTTC.

This sequence joins TRBV20-1 and TRBJ1-5; D is perhaps TRBD1 (6 bases). This CDR3 region has 14 residues. V dropped 3 bases and J dropped 7 bases, with 16 bases sitting between them. Per the germline V gene, CDR1 is DFQATT and CDR2 is SNEGSKA (reference sequence). The DNA for the CDR3 is TGCAGTGCTAGGGACGTGGGGGCACGGCAGCCCCAGCATTTT. Protein sequence: CSARDVGARQPQHF.

This chain links TRBV4-3 with TRBJ1-5; D unresolved. Germline loops: CDR1 LGHNA, CDR2 YSLEER. V lost 0 bases to trimming and J lost 7 bases, with 13 bases between them. The CDR3 has 15 amino acids. The CDR3 here is CASSQDSLGGQPQHF. The DNA for the CDR3 is TGCGCCAGCAGCCAAGACTCCCTGGGCGGACAGCCCCAGCATTTT.

This chain uses TRBV29-1 with TRBJ1-1; D gene ambiguous. CDR3 size: 13 residues. V lost 6 bases and J 1 base, leaving 12 bases between the germline ends. Germline V gene sequence: CDR1 SQVTM, CDR2 ANQGSEA. The CDR3 nucleotides are TGCAGCGTCAGCCCAAGCGCGAACACTGAAGCTTTCTTT. Translating it yields CSVSPSANTEAFF.

The chain is built from TRBV4-1 and TRBJ1-2, with D perhaps matching TRBD1 (5 bases). CDR1 is MGHRA, CDR2 YSYEKL, per germline. V shed 5 bases and J shed 4 bases, with 14 bases lying between them. CDR3 length: 14 residues. CDR3 sequence reads: CASSTGAGGYGYTF. The CDR3 nucleotides are TGCGCCAGCAGCACCGGGGCGGGAGGCTATGGCTACACCTTC.